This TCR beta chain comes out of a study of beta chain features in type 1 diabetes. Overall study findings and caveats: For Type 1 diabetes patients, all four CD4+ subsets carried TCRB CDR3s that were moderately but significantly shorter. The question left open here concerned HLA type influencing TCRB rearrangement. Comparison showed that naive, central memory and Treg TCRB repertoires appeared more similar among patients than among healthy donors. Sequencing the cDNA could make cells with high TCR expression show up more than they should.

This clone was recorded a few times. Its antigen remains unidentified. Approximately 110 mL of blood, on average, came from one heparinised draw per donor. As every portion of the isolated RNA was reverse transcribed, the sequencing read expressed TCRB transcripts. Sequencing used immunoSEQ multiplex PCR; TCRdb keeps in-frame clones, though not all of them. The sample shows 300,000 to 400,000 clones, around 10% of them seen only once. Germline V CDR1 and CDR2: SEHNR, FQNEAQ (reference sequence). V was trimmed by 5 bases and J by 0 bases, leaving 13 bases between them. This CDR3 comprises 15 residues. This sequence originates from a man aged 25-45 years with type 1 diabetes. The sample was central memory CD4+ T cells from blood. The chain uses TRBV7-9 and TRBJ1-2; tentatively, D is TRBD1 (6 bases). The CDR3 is CASSPSWTANYGYTF. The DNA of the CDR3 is TGTGCCAGCAGCCCAAGCTGGACAGCTAACTATGGCTACACCTTC.